The 2 T cell receptor beta chains reported below all come from one sample, sequenced in a study of molecular identifiers for immune sequencing clone quantification. Each CDR3 protein is one row after TCRdb ran MiXCR on the PCR reads. Seen here are about 510,000 distinct CDR3 sequences, 25% observed once, and the top ten hold about 0.75%. The sequenced sample consisted of naive CD8+ T cells from blood, with Jurkat cell RNA spiked in. Noted subset: FACS-sorted CD8+CD4-CCR7+CD45RA+ naive T cells. These receptors came from a human donor in good health. Some libraries in this study had Jurkat cell RNA spiked in.

This chain joins TRBV19 and TRBJ2-7, with D tentatively TRBD1 (6 bases). The CDR3 length is 16 residues. Trimming took off 2 bases at V and 4 bases at J, with 18 bases between the two ends. Per the germline V gene, CDR1 is LNHDA and CDR2 is SQIVND (reference sequence). As DNA, the CDR3 is TGTGCCAGTAGTATAAGGCAGGGGATGCTAACTTACGAGCAGTACTTC. This encodes CASSIRQGMLTYEQYF.

This chain links TRBV20-1 with TRBJ1-1; 12 nucleotides match TRBD1. Germline V gene data show CDR1 as DFQATT and CDR2 as SNEGSKA (reference sequence). The CDR3 covers 15 residues. With V trimmed by 0 bases and J by 7 bases, 6 bases remained unmatched. CDR3 nucleotides: TGCAGTGCTAGAGACCTGGGACAGGGGGCGATTGAAGCTTTCTTT. Translation gives CSARDLGQGAIEAFF.